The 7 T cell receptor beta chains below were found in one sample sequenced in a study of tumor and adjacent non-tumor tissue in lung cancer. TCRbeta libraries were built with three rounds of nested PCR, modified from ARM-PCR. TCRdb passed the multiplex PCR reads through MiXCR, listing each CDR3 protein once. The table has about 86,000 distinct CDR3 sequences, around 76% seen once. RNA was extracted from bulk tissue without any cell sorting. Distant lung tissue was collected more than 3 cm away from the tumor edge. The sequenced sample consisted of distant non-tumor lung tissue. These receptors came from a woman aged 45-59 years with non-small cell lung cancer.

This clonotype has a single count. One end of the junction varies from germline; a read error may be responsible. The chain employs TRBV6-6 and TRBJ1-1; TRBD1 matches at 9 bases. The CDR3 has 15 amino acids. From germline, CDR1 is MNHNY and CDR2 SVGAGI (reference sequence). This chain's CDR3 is CPSSSPTGGNIEAFF. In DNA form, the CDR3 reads TGTCCCAGCAGTTCCCCGACAGGGGGTAACATTGAAGCTTTCTTT.

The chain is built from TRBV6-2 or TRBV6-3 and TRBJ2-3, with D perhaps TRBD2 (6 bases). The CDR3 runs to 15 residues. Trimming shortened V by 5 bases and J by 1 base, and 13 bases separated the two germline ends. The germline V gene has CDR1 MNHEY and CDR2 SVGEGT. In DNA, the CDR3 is TGTGCCAGCAGTCTAGCGTCCCCCGGCACAGATACGCAGTATTTT. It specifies CASSLASPGTDTQYF.

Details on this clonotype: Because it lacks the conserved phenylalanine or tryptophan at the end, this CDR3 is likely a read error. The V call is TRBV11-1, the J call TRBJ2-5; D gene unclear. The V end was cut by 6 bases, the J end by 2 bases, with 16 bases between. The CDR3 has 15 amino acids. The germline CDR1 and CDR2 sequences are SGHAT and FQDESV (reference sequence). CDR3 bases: TGTGCCAGCAGTCCTACCTCGGCGGTTCAAGAGACCCAGTACTTG. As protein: CASSPTSAVQETQYL.

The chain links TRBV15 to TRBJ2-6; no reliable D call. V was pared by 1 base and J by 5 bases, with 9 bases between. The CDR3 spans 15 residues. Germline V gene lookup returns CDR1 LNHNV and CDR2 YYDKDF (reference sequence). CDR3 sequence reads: CATSRARTWANVLTF. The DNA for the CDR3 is TGTGCCACCAGCAGAGCTCGTACGTGGGCCAACGTCCTGACTTTC.

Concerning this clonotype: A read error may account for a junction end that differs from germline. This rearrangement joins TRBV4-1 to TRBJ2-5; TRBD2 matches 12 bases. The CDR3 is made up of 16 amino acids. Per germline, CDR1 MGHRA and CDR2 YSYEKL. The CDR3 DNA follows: TGCGCCAACAGCCAACCGACTAGCGGGGGCCGAGAGACCCAATACTTC. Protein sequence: CANSQPTSGGRETQYF.

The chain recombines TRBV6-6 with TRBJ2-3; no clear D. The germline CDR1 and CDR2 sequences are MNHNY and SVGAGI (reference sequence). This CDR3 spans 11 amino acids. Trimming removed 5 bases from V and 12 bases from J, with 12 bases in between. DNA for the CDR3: TGTGCCAGCAGTCGTATAGATGCTCAGTATTTT. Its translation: CASSRIDAQYF.

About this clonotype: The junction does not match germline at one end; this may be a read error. The DNA for the CDR3 is TGTACCAGCGGCCGCGGACACACGAACACTGAAGCTTTCTTT. It is translated as CTSGRGHTNTEAFF. J is TRBJ1-1 and V is TRBV7-8; tentatively, D is TRBD1 (5 bases). Germline CDR1 and CDR2: SGHVS and FQNEAQ. This CDR3 region has 14 residues. The full variable domain, rest sourced from reference TRBV7-8 and TRBJ1-1, is GAGVSQSPRYKVAKRGQDVALRCDPISGHVSLFWYQQALGQGPEFLTYFQNEAQLDKSGLPSDRFFAERPEGSVSTLKIQRTQQEDSAVYLCTSGRGHTNTEAFFGQGTRLTVV.